This T cell receptor beta chain derives from a study of T cells after yellow fever vaccination. The TCR cDNA carried a universal primer site and UMIs from 5'RACE template switching. Each CDR3 protein gets one entry after TCRdb re-called the 5' RACE reads with MiXCR. This table holds around 500,000 distinct CDR3 sequences, just over 20% found once. This CDR3 spans 13 amino acids. Trimming left V 2 bases short and J 5 bases short, with 8 bases between. Looked up from germline, CDR1 is SGHVS and CDR2 is FQNEAQ. Study-wide findings and caveats: The booster saw the reappearance of most primary-vaccination clones (96% CD4, 88% CD8).

Remarks on this clonotype: What it binds is not known.

The source was PBMCs, collected less than 25 days after the first yellow fever vaccination. This sequence was found in a man between 18 and 29 years old who received the YFV17D yellow fever vaccine. The chain carries TRBV7-8 and TRBJ2-3; D ambiguous. CDR3 nucleotides: TGTGCCAGCAGCTTATTGTTGAAAGATACGCAGTATTTT. Its protein is CASSLLLKDTQYF.